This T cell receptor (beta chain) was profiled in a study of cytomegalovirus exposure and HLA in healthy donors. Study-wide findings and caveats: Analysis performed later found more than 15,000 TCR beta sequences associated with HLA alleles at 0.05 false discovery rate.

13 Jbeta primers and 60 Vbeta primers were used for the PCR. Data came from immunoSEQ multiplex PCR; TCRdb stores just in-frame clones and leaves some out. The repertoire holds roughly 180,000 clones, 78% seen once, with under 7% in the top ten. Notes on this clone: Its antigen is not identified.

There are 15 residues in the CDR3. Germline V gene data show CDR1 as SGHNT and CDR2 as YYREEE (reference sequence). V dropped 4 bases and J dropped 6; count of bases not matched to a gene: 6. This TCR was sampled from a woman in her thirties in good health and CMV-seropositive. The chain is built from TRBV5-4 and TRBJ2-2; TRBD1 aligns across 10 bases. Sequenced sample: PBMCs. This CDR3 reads CASSQGQGRAGELFF. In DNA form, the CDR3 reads TGTGCCAGCAGCCAGGGACAGGGGAGGGCCGGGGAGCTGTTTTTT.